This record looks at one T cell receptor (beta chain) sequence and its context. This CDR3 has 14 residues. From germline, CDR1 is LNHDA and CDR2 SQIVND (reference sequence). V shed 7 bases and J shed 4 bases, with 14 bases lying between them. These data come from a study of blood T cell repertoires in COVID-19. Study-level background: In each case, the material was cDNA or gDNA derived from T cells, B-cell-depleted T cells, or PBMCs.

In the original workflow: Cell counts per sample came from amplifying reference gene primers. This table comes from immunoSEQ multiplex PCR, and its TCRdb copy is limited to in-frame clones, with some not included. That table is the source of V, J and clone size, and D and trimming were worked out from the DNA. The data contain approximately 210,000 clones, more than 70% of them singletons. Participant age was roughly 18 to 90 years, and participants resided in approximately 25 US areas. Participants' own reports of clinical history determined their cohort assignment. The TCR sequence derives from a man aged 25 to 40 with acute COVID-19. Source material: PBMCs or T cells enriched from blood (not recorded which). V and J are TRBV19 and TRBJ2-1; possibly TRBD2 for D (6 bases). The CDR3: CASKGTRFYNEQFF. The DNA for the CDR3 is TGTGCCAGTAAGGGGACTCGCTTTTACAATGAGCAGTTCTTC.